This is a list of T cell receptor beta chains from one sample in a study of blood T cell repertoires in COVID-19. Using immunoSEQ multiplex PCR, the repertoire was profiled, and TCRdb retains in-frame clones only, with some absent. The sample has some 70,000 clones; more than 65% are singletons. Material: peripheral blood. The receptors come from an older woman with acute or convalescent COVID-19. Each CDR3 is given with its conserved first and last residue. The D gene is left open where the match is weak. A clone size is listed for some rows: how often the clone was seen (once, few, many), or a class if it is expanded.

D,size,V,J,CDR3,DNA
.,.,TRBV19,TRBJ1-2,CASSPQGPYGYTF,TGTGCCAGTAGTCCCCAGGGGCCCTATGGCTACACCTTC
.,.,TRBV19,TRBJ1-2,CASKRGSPYGYTF,TGTGCCAGTAAGAGAGGCTCCCCCTATGGCTACACCTTC
TRBD1,.,TRBV6-1,TRBJ1-5,CASSEAADRAPSNQPQHF,TGTGCCAGCAGTGAAGCGGCTGACAGGGCCCCTAGCAATCAGCCCCAGCATTTT
.,.,TRBV5-6,TRBJ1-5,CASSLVAGQNQPQHF,TGTGCCAGCAGCTTGGTTGCAGGACAGAATCAGCCCCAGCATTTT
TRBD2,.,TRBV19,TRBJ2-3,CASSPYRLAGGLSTDTQYF,TGTGCCAGTAGTCCCTATCGACTAGCGGGGGGCTTAAGCACAGATACGCAGTATTTT
.,once,TRBV7-6,TRBJ1-3,CASSTGGGRGGNTIYF,TGTGCCAGCAGCACCGGCGGGGGACGCGGGGGAAACACCATATATTTT
.,.,TRBV4-1,TRBJ1-2,CASSQVGADYGYTF,TGCGCCAGCAGCCAAGTAGGGGCAGACTATGGCTACACCTTC
TRBD2,.,TRBV5-6,TRBJ2-3,CASSLVSGATDTQYF,TGTGCCAGCAGCTTGGTTAGCGGGGCCACAGATACGCAGTATTTT
TRBD1,.,TRBV9,TRBJ1-2,CASSVEAGGVGGYTF,TGTGCCAGCAGCGTAGAGGCAGGGGGCGTCGGTGGCTACACCTTC
TRBD1,.,TRBV5-1,TRBJ2-7,CASRIPGQDYEQYF,TGCGCCAGCAGAATACCGGGACAGGACTACGAGCAGTACTTC
.,.,TRBV13,TRBJ1-6,CASSLSKRDASPLHF,TGTGCCAGCAGCTTAAGTAAACGGGATGCTTCACCCCTCCACTTT
.,.,TRBV5-4,TRBJ2-5,CASSSSTSPHGETQYF,TGTGCCAGCAGCTCTTCGACCTCTCCCCACGGGGAGACCCAGTACTTC
TRBD2,.,TRBV28,TRBJ2-5,CASSRSGGAGGETQYF,TGTGCCAGCAGTCGCAGCGGGGGGGCCGGCGGCGAGACCCAGTACTTC
.,.,TRBV3-1/TRBV3-2,TRBJ2-3,CASSQARGRLGTDTQYF,TGTGCCAGCAGCCAAGCGCGGGGACGCCTTGGCACAGATACGCAGTATTTT
TRBD1,.,TRBV24-1,TRBJ2-6,CATSEDRTAGANVLTF,TGTGCCACCAGTGAGGACAGGACTGCTGGGGCCAACGTCCTGACTTTC
.,.,TRBV4-2,TRBJ2-3,CASSQEGGAGLSTDTQYF,TGTGCCAGCAGCCAAGAAGGGGGAGCGGGGCTCAGCACAGATACGCAGTATTTT
.,.,TRBV4-1,TRBJ1-1,CASSQVSQGNTEAFF,TGCGCCAGCAGCCAAGTCTCCCAGGGAAACACTGAAGCTTTCTTT
.,.,TRBV7-8,TRBJ2-1,CASSRTDNEQFF,TGTGCCAGCAGCCGGACTGACAATGAGCAGTTCTTC
TRBD1,once,TRBV6-4,TRBJ1-1,CASSEDRLDTEAFF,TGTGCCAGCAGTGAGGACAGGTTGGACACTGAAGCTTTCTTT
.,many,TRBV6-5,TRBJ1-5,CASRISRVLNQPQHF,TGTGCCAGCAGAATTTCCAGGGTCTTGAATCAGCCCCAGCATTTT
.,.,TRBV12-3/TRBV12-4,TRBJ2-2,CASTWGAGELFF,TGTGCCAGCACCTGGGGGGCCGGGGAGCTGTTTTTT
.,.,TRBV18,TRBJ1-5,CASSPETGNQPQHF,TGTGCCAGCTCACCGGAAACAGGGAACCAGCCCCAGCATTTT
.,.,TRBV10-1,TRBJ2-3,CASSEGHLPSTDTQYF,TGCGCCAGCAGTGAGGGACACCTACCCTCCACAGATACGCAGTATTTT
.,.,TRBV19,TRBJ1-4,CASSIRLVATNEKLFF,TGTGCCAGTAGTATCCGGTTAGTTGCAACTAATGAAAAACTGTTTTTT
.,.,TRBV7-3,TRBJ2-5,CASSPTGTLQETQYF,TGTGCCAGCAGCCCCACCGGGACTCTACAAGAGACCCAGTACTTC
.,.,TRBV6-5,TRBJ2-5,CASSYTDGGQETQYF,TGTGCCAGCAGTTACACAGACGGGGGACAAGAGACCCAGTACTTC
TRBD1,.,TRBV10-2,TRBJ1-5,CASAPSQGNSNQPQHF,TGCGCCAGCGCCCCCTCACAGGGGAATAGCAATCAGCCCCAGCATTTT
.,.,TRBV6-1,TRBJ1-2,CASSERRNYGYTF,TGTGCCAGCAGTGAACGCAGAAACTATGGCTACACCTTC
TRBD1,.,TRBV30,TRBJ1-5,CAWSNRGYSNQPQHF,TGTGCCTGGAGTAACAGGGGGTACAGCAATCAGCCCCAGCATTTT
TRBD1,.,TRBV29-1,TRBJ1-1,CSGQTGGDTEAFF,TGCAGCGGGCAGACAGGGGGGGACACTGAAGCTTTCTTT
TRBD2,.,TRBV2,TRBJ2-1,CASSEASGGWDEQFF,TGTGCCAGCAGCGAGGCTAGCGGGGGGTGGGATGAGCAGTTCTTC
TRBD1,.,TRBV11-2,TRBJ1-2,CASNLGQGGGGYTF,TGTGCCAGCAACCTCGGACAGGGAGGAGGTGGCTACACCTTC
.,.,TRBV19,TRBJ1-4,CASATTTNEKLFF,TGTGCCAGCGCAACTACAACTAATGAAAAACTGTTTTTT
.,.,TRBV5-1,TRBJ1-4,CASSFGQGSEKLFF,TGCGCCAGCAGCTTTGGGCAGGGGAGTGAAAAACTGTTTTTT
.,.,TRBV7-2,TRBJ2-7,CASSPTLVYEQYF,TGTGCCAGCAGCCCGACCCTAGTGTACGAGCAGTACTTC
.,.,TRBV5-1,TRBJ2-1,CASSLGLAIYNEQFF,TGCGCCAGCAGCTTGGGGCTAGCTATATACAATGAGCAGTTCTTC
.,once,TRBV2,TRBJ1-1,CASSDELNTEAFF,TGTGCCAGCAGTGACGAGTTGAACACTGAAGCTTTCTTT
TRBD1,.,TRBV27,TRBJ1-2,CASSLTFRDSISYGYTF,TGTGCCAGCAGTTTAACCTTCCGGGACAGTATATCCTATGGCTACACCTTC
.,.,TRBV27,TRBJ2-7,CASNSGAGGIYEQYF,TGTGCCAGCAACTCGGGGGCAGGGGGGATATACGAGCAGTACTTC
.,.,TRBV5-5,TRBJ2-7,CASSLQAAYEQYF,TGTGCCAGCAGCTTGCAGGCCGCTTACGAGCAGTACTTC
TRBD1,.,TRBV24-1,TRBJ2-2,CATSDPGQGDTGELFF,TGTGCCACCAGTGATCCGGGACAGGGGGACACCGGGGAGCTGTTTTTT
TRBD1,.,TRBV3-1/TRBV3-2,TRBJ1-6,CASSQGQGVYNSPLHF,TGTGCCAGCAGCCAAGGACAGGGGGTCTATAATTCACCCCTCCACTTT
.,.,TRBV10-1,TRBJ1-1,CASSESSTEAFF,TGCGCCAGCAGTGAGTCCAGTACTGAAGCTTTCTTT
TRBD1,few,TRBV30,TRBJ2-7,CAWSVVGGAMGHYEQYF,TGTGCCTGGAGTGTAGTAGGGGGCGCGATGGGCCACTACGAGCAGTACTTC
.,.,TRBV6-1,TRBJ2-4,CASSSRDINIQYF,TGTGCCAGCAGTTCCCGGGACATCAACATTCAGTACTTC
TRBD2,.,TRBV30,TRBJ2-1,CASRSGGDNEQFF,TGTGCCTCTCGAAGCGGGGGGGACAATGAGCAGTTCTTC
.,once,TRBV2,TRBJ1-6,CASSSSSYNSPLHF,TGTGCCAGCTCTAGTAGCTCCTATAATTCACCCCTCCACTTT
TRBD1,.,TRBV6-5,TRBJ2-7,CASSPGQGSPYEQYF,TGTGCCAGCAGTCCTGGACAGGGAAGCCCCTACGAGCAGTACTTC
TRBD1,.,TRBV5-6,TRBJ2-2,CASSPTGRNTGELFF,TGTGCCAGCAGCCCGACAGGGAGGAACACCGGGGAGCTGTTTTTT
TRBD2,.,TRBV7-6,TRBJ2-3,CASSSIAGPTDTQYF,TGTGCCAGCAGCTCCATAGCGGGACCCACAGATACGCAGTATTTT
.,once,TRBV10-3,TRBJ2-1,CAISESSPRQFF,TGTGCCATCAGTGAGTCTAGCCCCCGGCAGTTCTTC
TRBD2,.,TRBV9,TRBJ2-3,CASSVAGGGAPDTQYF,TGTGCCAGCAGCGTAGCTGGCGGGGGGGCGCCAGATACGCAGTATTTT
.,.,TRBV5-1,TRBJ2-1,CASSPLGGGLDEQFF,TGCGCCAGCAGTCCGTTAGGCGGGGGCCTCGATGAGCAGTTCTTC
.,once,TRBV19,TRBJ1-5,CASSPREGGQPQHF,TGTGCCAGTAGTCCCCGGGAGGGTGGACAGCCCCAGCATTTT
TRBD1,.,TRBV5-1,TRBJ1-1,CASSLEGAPTEAFF,TGCGCCAGCAGCTTGGAGGGGGCGCCTACTGAAGCTTTCTTT
TRBD1,.,TRBV18,TRBJ2-7,CASSPRDSSYEQYF,TGTGCCAGCTCACCACGGGACAGCTCCTACGAGCAGTACTTC
.,.,TRBV19,TRBJ1-6,CASTRQANSPLHF,TGTGCCAGTACCCGACAGGCCAATTCACCCCTCCACTTT